This T cell receptor beta chain was recovered during a study of cytomegalovirus exposure and HLA in healthy donors. Findings and limits, study-wide: Certain sequence variants were highly shared and formed a cluster, and this cluster was likely a sequencing artifact.

Trimming shortened V by 0 bases and J by 4 bases, and 18 bases separated the two germline ends. CDR3 size: 17 residues. Germline V gene lookup returns CDR1 MRHNA and CDR2 SNTAGT. The PCR ran on 60 Vbeta and 13 Jbeta primers. Only in-frame clones appear in the TCRdb table, and some are missing; sequencing was by immunoSEQ multiplex PCR. The table lists 140,000 to 150,000 clones, around a tenth of them singletons. Regarding this clone: Its target is not known.

The sequence derives from a male donor in good health and CMV-seronegative. The chain is built from TRBV6-4 and TRBJ1-2, with no clear D. Sequenced material: PBMCs. CDR3 protein: CASSDSVTGSTGYGYTF. The CDR3 nucleotides are TGTGCCAGCAGTGACTCCGTAACCGGAAGCACGGGCTATGGCTACACCTTC.